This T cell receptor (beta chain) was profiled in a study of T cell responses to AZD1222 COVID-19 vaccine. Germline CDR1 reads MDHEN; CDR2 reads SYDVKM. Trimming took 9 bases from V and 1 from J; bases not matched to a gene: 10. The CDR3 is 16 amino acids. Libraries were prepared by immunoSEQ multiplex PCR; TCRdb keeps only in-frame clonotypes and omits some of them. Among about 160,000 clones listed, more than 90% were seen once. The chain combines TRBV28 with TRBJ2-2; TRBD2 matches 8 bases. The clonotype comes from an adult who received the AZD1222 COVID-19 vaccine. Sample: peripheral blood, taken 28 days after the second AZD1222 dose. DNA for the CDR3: TGTGCCAGTAGTAGATTAGCGGGATTGAACACCGGGGAGCTGTTTTTT. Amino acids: CASSRLAGLNTGELFF.